The 9 T cell receptor beta chains reported below all come from one sample, sequenced in a study of blood T cell repertoires in COVID-19. Assay: immunoSEQ multiplex PCR; the TCRdb copy retains only in-frame clones and omits some. The sample comprises some 8,000 clones, roughly 84% of which are singletons, and around 20% rests with the top ten. Sequenced: peripheral blood. These receptors were taken from a human donor with active COVID-19. The donor label of this sample is uncertain.

The rearrangement links TRBV11-2 to TRBJ2-7; D is uncertain. This CDR3 comprises 11 residues. CDR1 SGHAT and CDR2 FQNNGV come from the germline V gene. The ends were cut back, 6 bases at V and 1 base at J, with 4 bases in the middle. CDR3 DNA sequence: TGTGCCAGCAGTCCATCCTACGAGCAGTACTTC. Its protein product is CASSPSYEQYF.

V gene TRBV7-9 combines with J gene TRBJ2-5; no reliable D call. Germline values: CDR1 SEHNR, CDR2 FQNEAQ (reference sequence). The length of the CDR3 is 12 residues. V was clipped by 4 bases and J by 5 bases, with 8 bases between them. The CDR3 nucleotides are TGTGCCAGCAGCTCACCGGTGGAGACCCAGTACTTC. Protein product: CASSSPVETQYF.

The chain employs TRBV7-8 and TRBJ2-2, with TRBD1 matching over 7 bases. Trimming removed 7 bases from V and 5 bases from J; junction bases left unmatched: 7. The CDR3 runs to 14 residues. The germline gives CDR1 SGHVS, CDR2 FQNEAQ. The CDR3 DNA follows: TGTGCCAGCACCCCGACAGGGCGGACCGGGGAGCTGTTTTTT. Its protein product is CASTPTGRTGELFF.

The V and J genes are TRBV20-1 and TRBJ2-5; 7 bases agree with TRBD1. Germline V lookup: CDR1 DFQATT, CDR2 SNEGSKA (reference sequence). This CDR3 spans 15 amino acids. The V segment lost 3 bases and the J segment 2 bases; nucleotides outside the gene matches: 9. CDR3 sequence reads: CSASSMQGVQETQYF. CDR3 DNA sequence: TGCAGTGCTAGTTCGATGCAGGGGGTTCAAGAGACCCAGTACTTC.

V gene TRBV27 combines with J gene TRBJ2-7; D is perhaps TRBD2 (6 bases). Germline assignment: CDR1 MNHEY and CDR2 SMNVEV (reference sequence). CDR3 length equals 13 residues. The V gene lost 6 bases and the J gene lost 7 bases, with 16 bases spanning the gap. The CDR3 DNA sequence: TGTGCCAGCAGGCCGGGACTTAAGGGTGAGCAGTACTTC. Translating gives CASRPGLKGEQYF.

The V call is TRBV30, the J call TRBJ1-5; perhaps TRBD1 as D (5 bases). Between the trimmed V and J ends, which lost 3 bases and 8 bases, there was a span of 20 bases. The CDR3 is made up of 15 amino acids. Per germline, CDR1 GTSNPN and CDR2 SVGIG (reference sequence). For the CDR3, the DNA is TGTGCCTGGAGCCCTCGGGGGAGGGCCGGTGAGCCCCAGCATTTT. It encodes CAWSPRGRAGEPQHF.

The rearrangement joins TRBV29-1 to TRBJ2-3; 8 nucleotides match TRBD1. V trimming: 6 bases; J trimming: 4 bases; junction bases outside the gene matches: 3. The length of the CDR3 is 12 residues. CDR1 is SQVTM and CDR2 is ANQGSEA in the germline V gene. In nucleotides, the CDR3 is TGCAGCGTGGAACAGGGGGCAGATACGCAGTATTTT. Translated: CSVEQGADTQYF.

The V and J genes are TRBV2 and TRBJ2-7; D may be TRBD2 (5 bases). This CDR3 contains 13 residues. Germline CDR1 is SNHLY and CDR2 is FYNNEI. Trimming took 10 bases from V and 4 from J, leaving 17 bases between them. CDR3 in amino acids: CAITGKAGYEQYF. In nucleotides, the CDR3 is TGTGCCATCACCGGAAAGGCGGGTTACGAGCAGTACTTC.

The J gene is TRBJ2-1, the V gene TRBV9; 8 bases are a match to TRBD2. In germline, CDR1 is SGDLS, CDR2 YYNGEE. V trimming: 3 bases; J trimming: 2 bases; junction bases outside the gene matches: 7. The CDR3 extends over 16 amino acids. The CDR3 reads CASSDRTSRAYNEQFF. The CDR3, as DNA: TGTGCCAGCAGCGACCGGACTAGCCGTGCCTACAATGAGCAGTTCTTC.